A single sample gave rise to the 21 T cell receptor beta chains below, sequenced in a study of blood T cell repertoires in COVID-19. Sequencing used immunoSEQ multiplex PCR; TCRdb keeps in-frame clones, though not all of them. The sample lists roughly 79,000 clones, over 85% seen once, with about 4.5% in the top ten. The sequencing input was peripheral blood. The source is a man in his fifties or sixties with active COVID-19.

The gene calls are TRBV21-1 and TRBJ2-7; no DNA check was done on the table's D call, TRBD1. TRBV21-1 is a pseudogene locus. CDR3 length: 17 residues. The DNA for the CDR3 is TGTGCCAGCAGCAAAAGGATCTTGGCGACAGGGATGTACGAGCAGTACTTC. This translates into CASSKRILATGMYEQYF.

The chain employs TRBV6-5 and TRBJ1-2; TRBD1 matches at 8 bases. V shed 7 bases, J shed 4 bases, and the junction held 5 bases outside the gene matches. Per germline, CDR1 MNHEY and CDR2 SVGAGI. CDR3 length equals 13 residues. CDR3 nucleotide sequence: TGTGCCAGCACCGGACAGGGAGGCTATGGCTACACCTTC. It encodes CASTGQGGYGYTF.

The genes are TRBV11-3 and TRBJ1-5; TRBD1 is a possible D gene (6 bases). The germline CDR1 and CDR2 sequences are SGHNT and YENEEA. V lost 5 bases and J 5 bases, leaving 10 bases between the germline ends. The CDR3 totals 13 residues. CDR3 amino acids: CASSLHRDQPQHF. The CDR3 nucleotides are TGTGCCAGCAGCCTCCACAGGGATCAGCCCCAGCATTTT. Complete variable domain (other parts from reference TRBV11-3 and TRBJ1-5): EAGVVQSPRYKIIEKKQPVAFWCNPISGHNTLYWYLQNLGQGPELLIRYENEEAVDDSQLPKDRFSAERLKGVDSTLKIQPAELGDSAVYLCASSLHRDQPQHFGDGTRLSIL.

This clone was seen a handful of times. This rearrangement joins TRBV7-9 to TRBJ1-6, with unresolved D. V was clipped by 1 base and J by 6 bases, with 10 bases between them. CDR1 and CDR2 (germline): SEHNR, FQNEAQ (reference sequence). CDR3 size: 15 residues. CDR3 nucleotides: TGTGCCAGCAGCTTAGGGCCAGGAATTAATTCACCCCTCCACTTT. It is translated as CASSLGPGINSPLHF.

The gene calls are TRBV9 and TRBJ2-1; 8 positions agree with TRBD2. CDR1 and CDR2 from the germline V gene are SGDLS and YYNGEE. The J segment lost 3 bases and the V segment lost 4 bases, leaving 9 bases of the junction unmatched. The CDR3 spans 16 residues. As DNA, the CDR3 is TGTGCCAGCAGCCCGACCGCGGGGGGCCTCTACAATGAGCAGTTCTTC. Encoded protein: CASSPTAGGLYNEQFF.

The CDR3 region is CASSGTGWYGTDTQYF. As DNA, the CDR3 is TGTGCCAGCTCCGGGACAGGGTGGTATGGCACAGATACGCAGTATTTT. V is TRBV27 and J is TRBJ2-3; TRBD1 aligns across 9 bases. The CDR3 totals 16 residues. Per the germline V gene, CDR1 is MNHEY and CDR2 is SMNVEV (reference sequence). Trimming removed 8 bases from V and 1 base from J; junction bases left unmatched: 10.

The chain carries TRBV18 and TRBJ2-7; 7 bases map to TRBD1. J gave up 4 bases and V 1 base, and 4 bases lay outside the gene matches. CDR3 length: 14 amino acids. The germline gives CDR1 KGHSH, CDR2 LQKENI. CDR3 region: CASSPRTGEYEQYF. The CDR3 coding sequence is TGTGCCAGCTCACCACGCACAGGGGAATACGAGCAGTACTTC. The complete variable domain, with remaining parts taken from reference TRBV18 and TRBJ2-7, reads NAGVMQNPRHLVRRRGQEARLRCSPMKGHSHVYWYRQLPEEGLKFMVYLQKENIIDESGMPKERFSAEFPKEGPSILRIQQVVRGDSAAYFCASSPRTGEYEQYFGPGTRLTVT.

This clone has only a few counts. The chain is built from TRBV27 and TRBJ2-1, with TRBD1 matching 9 bases. The V gene's germline CDR1 is MNHEY and CDR2 SMNVEV (reference sequence). The CDR3 is 15 residues long. J gave up 1 base and V 3 bases, and 1 base lay outside the gene matches. The CDR3 is CASSFGTGSYNEQFF. CDR3 coding DNA: TGTGCCAGCAGTTTCGGGACAGGGTCCTACAATGAGCAGTTCTTC.

V usage is TRBV9 and J usage is TRBJ2-2, with D hard to call. Trimming cost V 0 bases and J 7 bases, with 7 bases left between them. The CDR3 consists of 13 residues. Germline V lookup: CDR1 SGDLS, CDR2 YYNGEE. The CDR3 protein is CASSVVDIGELFF. The CDR3 coding sequence is TGTGCCAGCAGCGTAGTCGACATCGGGGAGCTGTTTTTT.

J is TRBJ1-6 and V is TRBV28, with TRBD1 matching over 7 bases. CDR1 MDHEN and CDR2 SYDVKM come from the germline V gene. The CDR3 consists of 17 residues. Unmatched junction bases numbered 16, after V lost 7 bases and J lost 7 bases. The CDR3 DNA follows: TGTGCCAGCACCCAGGGGGTTTTTCCAACTTCCAATTCACCCCTCCACTTT. It codes for CASTQGVFPTSNSPLHF.

This chain links TRBV28 with TRBJ2-7, with 9 bases that match TRBD2. The CDR3 spans 17 residues. J was trimmed by 2 bases and V by 2 bases; bases with no gene match: 10. Germline assignment: CDR1 MDHEN and CDR2 SYDVKM. The CDR3 protein is CASSLLVAGDFAYEQYF. CDR3 DNA: TGTGCCAGCAGTTTACTGGTAGCGGGGGACTTTGCCTACGAGCAGTACTTC.

The chain is built from TRBV4-1 and TRBJ1-2; D may be TRBD1 (6 bases). V was shortened by 1 base and J by 6 bases, with 18 bases between the two germline ends. The CDR3 is 16 residues long. Germline V gene data show CDR1 as MGHRA and CDR2 as YSYEKL. This CDR3 is CASSQADIRGGHGYTF. In DNA form, the CDR3 reads TGCGCCAGCAGCCAAGCGGACATTCGCGGGGGCCATGGCTACACCTTC.

The chain has TRBV9 and TRBJ2-1, with 9 nucleotides matching TRBD2. With V trimmed by 0 bases and J by 9 bases, 10 bases remained unmatched. The CDR3 has 16 amino acids. Looked up from germline, CDR1 is SGDLS and CDR2 is YYNGEE. The chain's CDR3 is CASSVGGGGAASEQFF. The CDR3 coding sequence is TGTGCCAGCAGCGTAGGAGGCGGGGGGGCGGCGAGTGAGCAGTTCTTC.

The CDR3 DNA is TGTGCCAGCAGCCTGCGAGCAGGCCCCAATGAGCAGTTCTTC. It encodes CASSLRAGPNEQFF. The rearrangement joins TRBV7-2 to TRBJ2-1; D not certain. Per germline, CDR1 SGHTA and CDR2 FQGNSA. The V gene lost 5 bases and the J gene lost 6 bases, with 14 bases spanning the gap. The length of the CDR3 is 14 residues.

The chain has TRBV4-3 and TRBJ1-4, with TRBD1 matching 9 bases. V was clipped by 3 bases and J by 3 bases; unmatched bases: 2. The CDR3 sequence is 15 residues long. The germline CDR1 and CDR2 sequences are LGHNA and YSLEER. The CDR3 loop reads CASSHGTGPNEKLFF. In DNA form, the CDR3 reads TGCGCCAGCAGCCACGGGACAGGGCCTAATGAAAAACTGTTTTTT.

This clone was seen a few times. The chain is built from TRBV5-8 and TRBJ1-5, with TRBD1 identical over 8 bases. This CDR3 spans 17 amino acids. With 4 bases clipped from V and 2 bases from J, the junction kept 11 bases outside the gene matches. Per germline, CDR1 SGHTS and CDR2 YDEGEE. The CDR3 region is CASSPTIDRGGNQPQHF. Written as DNA, the CDR3 is TGTGCCAGCAGCCCTACTATTGACAGGGGAGGCAATCAGCCCCAGCATTTT.

The chain joins TRBV10-3 to TRBJ2-3; the D gene is possibly TRBD1 (6 bases). Trimming removed 8 bases at V and 3 bases at J, with 9 bases between. Germline values: CDR1 ENHRY, CDR2 SYGVKD. The CDR3 extends over 12 amino acids. The CDR3 protein is CAIGGGTDTQYF. The CDR3 nucleotides are TGTGCCATCGGGGGCGGGACAGATACGCAGTATTTT.

The chain joins TRBV3-1 (or the pseudogene TRBV3-2) to TRBJ2-5; the match to TRBD2 covers 10 bases. With V trimmed by 5 bases and J by 2 bases, 2 bases remained unmatched. Per germline, CDR1 LGHDT and CDR2 YNNKEL (reference sequence). This CDR3 is built from 14 residues. The CDR3 protein is CASSRAGGQETQYF. CDR3 DNA: TGTGCCAGCAGCAGAGCGGGGGGGCAAGAGACCCAGTACTTC.

This chain links TRBV5-4 with TRBJ1-1; perhaps TRBD1 as D (5 bases). This CDR3 region has 15 residues. V lost 1 base to trimming and J lost 7 bases, with 17 bases between them. Germline CDR1 SGHNT, CDR2 YYREEE (reference sequence). CDR3 amino acids: CASSLREAGGLEAFF. The CDR3 DNA follows: TGTGCCAGCAGCTTGAGGGAGGCGGGGGGACTTGAAGCTTTCTTT.

The V call is TRBV4-3, the J call TRBJ2-2; D not resolved. V shed 1 base and J shed 4 bases, with 13 bases lying between them. This CDR3 spans 16 amino acids. Germline V gene data show CDR1 as LGHNA and CDR2 as YSLEER. CDR3 amino acids: CASSQGTMRRTGELFF. The CDR3, as DNA: TGCGCCAGCAGCCAAGGAACGATGAGGCGCACCGGGGAGCTGTTTTTT.

The genes are TRBV15 and TRBJ1-5, with D tentatively TRBD1 (6 bases). The CDR3 runs 14 residues. Germline lookup yields CDR1 LNHNV and CDR2 YYDKDF (reference sequence). With 4 bases removed from V and 1 base from J, the gap between germline ends came to 8 bases. The CDR3 loop reads CATSTTGSNQPQHF. The CDR3 bases are TGTGCCACCAGCACTACAGGGAGCAATCAGCCCCAGCATTTT.